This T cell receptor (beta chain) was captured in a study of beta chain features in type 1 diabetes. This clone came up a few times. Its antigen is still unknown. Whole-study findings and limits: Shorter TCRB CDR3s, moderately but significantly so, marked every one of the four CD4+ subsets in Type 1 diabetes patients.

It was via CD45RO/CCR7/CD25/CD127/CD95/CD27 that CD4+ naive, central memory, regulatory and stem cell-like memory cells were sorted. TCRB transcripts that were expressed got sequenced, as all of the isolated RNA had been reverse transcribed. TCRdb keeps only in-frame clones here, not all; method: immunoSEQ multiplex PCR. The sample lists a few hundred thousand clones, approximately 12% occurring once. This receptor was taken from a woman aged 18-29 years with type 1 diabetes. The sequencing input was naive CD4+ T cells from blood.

DNA of the CDR3: TGTGCCTGGCGACGGACAGGGGTCCACGAGCAGTACTTC. This translates into CAWRRTGVHEQYF. The rearrangement joins TRBV28 to TRBJ2-7; 9 nucleotides line up with TRBD1. This CDR3 contains 13 residues. J was trimmed by 5 bases and V by 11 bases; bases with no gene match: 10. Looked up from germline, CDR1 is MDHEN and CDR2 is SYDVKM.